This T cell receptor beta chain was recorded in a study of blood T cell repertoires in COVID-19. About the research overall: Samples of COVID-19 (acute and convalescent) were obtained from the United States, Italy and Spain. PBMCs, B-cell-depleted T cells, or T cells were the source of the cDNA or gDNA that made up the material.

Authors' data handling: Amplification from reference gene primers served as the basis for estimated nucleated cell counts. Repertoires were generated with immunoSEQ multiplex PCR, while TCRdb's copy carries only in-frame clones and drops some. That table is the source of V, J and clone size, and D and trimming were worked out from the DNA. The sample carries about 220,000 clones, 75% to 90% recorded once. This CDR3 is 13 amino acids long. Trimming took 3 bases from V and 5 from J, leaving 8 bases between them. Germline CDR1 is KGHSH and CDR2 is LQKENI. The chain combines TRBV18 with TRBJ1-5; D gene ambiguous. The sequence was obtained from a human donor in a cohort sampled during active COVID-19. Sequencing input: peripheral blood. The CDR3 DNA reads TGTGCCAGCTCACCCTACGGGGATCAGCCCCAGCATTTT. Translation: CASSPYGDQPQHF. The full variable domain, in which reference TRBV18 and TRBJ1-5 provide the parts outside the CDR3, is NAGVMQNPRHLVRRRGQEARLRCSPMKGHSHVYWYRQLPEEGLKFMVYLQKENIIDESGMPKERFSAEFPKEGPSILRIQQVVRGDSAAYFCASSPYGDQPQHFGDGTRLSIL.